The T cell receptor beta chain described here comes from a study of CD8+ T cells in alopecia areata. Study observations and caveats: Greater clonality was observed in lesional scalp samples, especially alopecia totalis/universalis, versus normal scalp.

This clone occurred a few times. What it binds is unknown. Extracted RNA was reverse transcribed, and the resulting cDNA served as sequencing template. The method was immunoSEQ multiplex PCR; TCRdb's version includes in-frame clones alone and lacks a portion of them. The repertoire holds approximately 99,000 clones, with 59% as singletons. PBMCs served as the source from which CD4+ and CD8+ T cells were sorted. The V end was cut by 4 bases, the J end by 9 bases, with 13 bases between. This CDR3 contains 12 residues. Germline values: CDR1 LNHDA, CDR2 SQIVND (reference sequence). The sequencing sample was made of CD8+ T cells sorted from blood. This sequence originates from a human donor in good health. This chain uses TRBV19 with TRBJ2-7; no clear D gene. The CDR3 coding sequence is TGTGCCAGTAGTAGTCCCGGGCTCGGGCAGTACTTC. This translates into CASSSPGLGQYF.